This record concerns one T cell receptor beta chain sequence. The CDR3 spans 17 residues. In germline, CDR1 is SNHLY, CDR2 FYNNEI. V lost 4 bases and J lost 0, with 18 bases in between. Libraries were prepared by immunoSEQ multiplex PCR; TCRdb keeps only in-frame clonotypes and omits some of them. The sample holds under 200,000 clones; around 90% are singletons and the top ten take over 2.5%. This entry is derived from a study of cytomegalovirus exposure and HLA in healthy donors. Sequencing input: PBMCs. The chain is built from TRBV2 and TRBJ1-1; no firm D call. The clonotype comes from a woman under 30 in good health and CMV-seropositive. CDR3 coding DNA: TGTGCCAGCAGTGCGAACATGCCCTCTTTCATGAACACTGAAGCTTTCTTT. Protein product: CASSANMPSFMNTEAFF.